This T cell receptor beta chain appears in the sequencing data of a study of OX40 agonist ivuxolimab in advanced cancers. Study-level information: Ivuxolimab, an agonistic anti-OX40 (CD134) antibody, was given to patients. Earlier treatment with anti-PD-1, anti-PD-L1 or anti-CTLA-4 was permitted, and approximately 38% had received some.

The assay was immunoSEQ multiplex PCR, and TCRdb's table has in-frame clones only and misses some. The sample shows around 57,000 clones, 80% to 90% of them seen only once. Individuals having autoimmune disease history or systemic immunosuppression were not enrolled. Blood was sampled at baseline, cycle 4 day 1, and cycle 7 day 1. The germline V gene encodes CDR1 LNHDA and CDR2 SQIVND (reference sequence). The V gene lost 3 bases and the J gene lost 8 bases, with 16 bases spanning the gap. This CDR3 has 15 residues. The sequences come from CD4+ or CD8+ T cells sorted from blood, collected in a trial of the OX40 agonist ivuxolimab. The genes are TRBV19 and TRBJ1-4; no clear D. This receptor was obtained from an adult with an advanced solid tumor such as melanoma, head and neck, liver or kidney cancer. In DNA form, the CDR3 reads TGTGCCAGTAGTATCCTAGCGGGAGTAGGGGAAAAACTGTTTTTT. The encoded protein is CASSILAGVGEKLFF.